This TCR beta chain was documented in a study of identifying expanded T cells in peripheral blood (dated 2019 in TCRdb). Study-wide context: Separate aliquots of the same genomic DNA pool were sequenced to produce technical replicates, and four replicates were compared in pairs.

The immunoSEQ Assay, which uses bias-controlled multiplex PCR amplification of genomic DNA, was used to profile TCRbeta CDR3 regions. As for the original processing: To quantify the absolute abundance of each unique TCRbeta CDR3 region, the sequences were collapsed and filtered. Differential abundance was tested with a binomial (Fisher-equivalent) model and with a beta-binomial model adding time-dependent variance fitted from healthy donors. Any clone with fewer than 5 combined templates was excluded, and a clone was called differentially abundant if its Benjamini-Hochberg FDR was below 0.01. In the beta-binomial model, variance was expressed as a function of the total template count across the two samples, in the form v = (b*log(k)+a)^2. TCRdb holds this immuneACCESS table with in-frame rearrangements only. Some clones are missing; in checked studies, unresolved V genes explain under half, and the rest has no known cause. V, J and clone size reflect that table, while D and trimming were determined from the DNA. Within this sample are 90,000 or so clones, with 70% to 90% of them counted one time only. Of the sample, around 19% is held by the ten largest clones.

The cysteine opens and the phenylalanine closes a CDR3 of 13 amino acids. Only the CDR3 DNA is retained, 39 bases long and in frame from the first base. Taken from the germline V gene, the CDR1 and CDR2 loops are MNHEY and SVGAGI. V is shortened by 4 bases, J by 8 bases, and the region joining them spans 14 bases. What the work shows at the level of the full study, not this receptor alone: The authors expected that biological variance in healthy repertoires might rise further over much longer intervals, such as months to years. Both the number of clones called differentially abundant and the false-positive rate were significantly reduced by the beta-binomial model across all healthy-donor time intervals. Approximately 1.2 differentially abundant clones were flagged by the binomial model between technical replicates, whereas about 16 and 19 were flagged over roughly two weeks and four weeks, respectively. For all healthy donors, the variance in clone template counts between roughly 2-week samples rose significantly as total template count increased.

During the collection period, no immune events, such as infections, were documented for the healthy donors. Healthy-donor blood repertoires served as a training cohort to calibrate time-dependent variance in a beta-binomial model of T-cell clone differential abundance. The training cohort included approximately 10 healthy donors, of whom 3 were female and 7 were male. Donor ages ranged from 29 to 64 years, with an average of around 43 years. Whole blood was collected from each healthy donor at three time points spaced 2 to 3 weeks apart and obtained from a commercial supplier. Genomic DNA was extracted from unsorted whole blood for immunosequencing. Remarks on this clone: This clone's antigen is unknown. One base away there is no much larger clone; base qualities are not given.

The receptor chain draws on TRBV6-5 and TRBJ1-2, with a weak D call of TRBD1 (6 bases match). The clonotype was recovered from a person aged 18 to 70 in good health. Sequencing was done on a sample of blood. At the DNA level, the sequence is TGTGCCAGCAGTTTGGGGGCCCGTTGGGGCTACACCTTC. This encodes CASSLGARWGYTF.